These T cell receptor beta chains were read from a single sample in a study of cytomegalovirus exposure and HLA in healthy donors. Some clones are missing from TCRdb's copy, which holds only in-frame ones; the method was immunoSEQ multiplex PCR. Here the sample spans about 130,000 clones, 80% to 90% being singletons. Sequences were obtained from PBMCs. The receptor source for this set is a woman aged 18-29 years in good health and CMV-seropositive. The CDR3 runs from the conserved cysteine through the conserved F or W. Each record gives: J gene, D gene, clone size, V gene, CDR3 protein, CDR3 DNA. A D gene is named only where the DNA matches it firmly. A clone size is listed for some rows: how often the clone was seen (once, few, many), or a class if it is expanded.

TRBJ2-7 NA NA TRBV6-5 CASSYGTSYEQYF TGTGCCAGCAGTTACGGGACTTCCTACGAGCAGTACTTC
TRBJ1-1 NA NA TRBV16 CASSLGGGSEAFF TGTGCCAGCAGCCTGGGGGGGGGAAGTGAAGCTTTCTTT
TRBJ2-7 NA few TRBV11-2 CASSLDTGTYEQYF TGTGCCAGCAGCTTAGATACAGGAACCTACGAGCAGTACTTC
TRBJ2-1 NA NA TRBV6-6 CASSRDWNYNEQFF TGTGCCAGCAGTCGGGACTGGAACTACAATGAGCAGTTCTTC
TRBJ1-5 TRBD1 NA TRBV28 CASSSVYGTEPPMGNQPQHF TGTGCCAGCAGTTCTGTATACGGGACAGAACCCCCTATGGGCAATCAGCCCCAGCATTTT
TRBJ1-5 NA NA TRBV5-6 CASSPGQGPPQHF TGTGCCAGCAGTCCGGGACAAGGTCCGCCCCAGCATTTT
TRBJ2-5 NA NA TRBV7-2 CASSPLGGVTTTQETQYF TGTGCCAGCAGCCCCCTCGGGGGAGTGACGACAACTCAAGAGACCCAGTACTTC
TRBJ1-1 NA once TRBV9 CASSAGGNTEAFF TGTGCCAGCAGCGCCGGCGGGAACACTGAAGCTTTCTTT
TRBJ1-5 TRBD1 NA TRBV28 CASSFNGQGAPNQPQHF TGTGCCAGCAGTTTCAACGGACAGGGGGCCCCCAATCAGCCCCAGCATTTT
TRBJ2-7 TRBD2 NA TRBV7-9 CASSLAGDSAYEQYF TGTGCCAGCAGCTTGGCGGGAGACAGTGCCTACGAGCAGTACTTC
TRBJ1-5 NA NA TRBV9 CASSVEGTGGYNQPQHF TGTGCCAGCAGCGTAGAAGGGACTGGGGGTTACAATCAGCCCCAGCATTTT
TRBJ1-2 NA NA TRBV7-9 CASLAEGTGGYTF TGTGCCAGCCTTGCCGAAGGTACAGGCGGCTACACCTTC
TRBJ2-6 TRBD1 NA TRBV7-2 CASSRVGQGNSGANVLTF TGTGCCAGCAGTAGAGTGGGACAGGGGAACTCTGGGGCCAACGTCCTGACTTTC
TRBJ1-2 TRBD1 once TRBV7-9 CASSFQGQGAGYTF TGTGCCAGCAGCTTCCAAGGACAGGGGGCGGGCTACACCTTC
TRBJ2-3 NA few TRBV29-1 CSLRTRGWVWADTQYF TGCAGCCTTAGAACAAGGGGGTGGGTATGGGCAGATACGCAGTATTTT
TRBJ2-3 TRBD2 NA TRBV18 CASSPTSGETDTQYF TGTGCCAGCTCGCCGACTAGCGGGGAGACAGATACGCAGTATTTT
TRBJ2-7 NA NA TRBV10-1 CARGASYEQYF TGCGCCAGGGGGGCTTCCTACGAGCAGTACTTC
TRBJ1-4 TRBD1 NA TRBV28 CASRSPGTGSEKLFF TGTGCCAGCAGGTCCCCCGGGACAGGGAGTGAAAAACTGTTTTTT
TRBJ1-5 NA NA TRBV27 CASSPRDSIPQHF TGTGCCAGCAGCCCCCGGGACTCAATCCCCCAGCATTTT
TRBJ2-7 NA NA TRBV7-9 CASSSWTRSYEQYF TGTGCCAGCAGCTCCTGGACACGCTCCTACGAGCAGTACTTC
TRBJ2-1 TRBD2 NA TRBV2 CASSVERGGYNEQFF TGTGCCAGCAGTGTGGAGCGGGGGGGCTACAATGAGCAGTTCTTC
TRBJ1-2 NA NA TRBV7-9 CASSLEGRHTF TGTGCCAGCAGCTTGGAGGGCCGGCACACCTTC
TRBJ1-2 NA many TRBV7-3 CASSLEGNYGYTF TGTGCCAGCAGCTTAGAGGGAAACTATGGCTACACCTTC
TRBJ2-7 NA NA TRBV27 CASSLFSGGAYEQYF TGTGCCAGCAGTTTATTTTCTGGGGGGGCTTACGAGCAGTACTTC
TRBJ2-1 TRBD2 NA TRBV19 CASSETSGGANEQFF TGTGCCAGTAGTGAGACTAGCGGGGGGGCCAATGAGCAGTTCTTC
TRBJ2-7 NA NA TRBV7-9 CASSPGWTPRDEQYF TGTGCCAGCAGCCCGGGGTGGACTCCGCGGGACGAGCAGTACTTC
TRBJ1-2 NA few TRBV11-3 CAIRRGYTF TGTGCCATCCGCCGGGGCTACACCTTC
TRBJ2-7 TRBD2 NA TRBV28 CASSYAVRGGSYEQYF TGTGCCAGCAGTTACGCAGTGCGGGGGGGTTCCTACGAGCAGTACTTC
TRBJ2-5 NA NA TRBV11-2 CASARTGIRETQYF TGTGCCAGCGCCCGTACGGGGATTCGAGAGACCCAGTACTTC
TRBJ2-5 NA NA TRBV7-9 CASSLRDTHRAQYF TGTGCCAGCAGCTTACGTGACACCCACAGGGCCCAGTACTTC
TRBJ2-5 NA NA TRBV11-2 CASSLEATGRETQYF TGTGCCAGCAGCTTAGAAGCAACAGGGCGAGAGACCCAGTACTTC
TRBJ1-2 NA NA TRBV28 CASGREFYGYTF TGTGCCAGCGGCAGGGAATTCTATGGCTACACCTTC
TRBJ2-3 NA NA TRBV19 CASHSQGRADTQYF TGTGCCAGTCACTCACAGGGTAGGGCAGATACGCAGTATTTT
TRBJ1-4 NA NA TRBV6-4 CASSDSTSTNEKLFF TGTGCCAGCAGTGACAGCACCTCAACTAATGAAAAACTGTTTTTT
TRBJ2-5 NA NA TRBV2 CASSTGKQETQYF TGTGCCAGCAGTACAGGGAAGCAAGAGACCCAGTACTTC
TRBJ2-5 TRBD1 NA TRBV29-1 CSVIGGGETQYF TGCAGCGTGATAGGGGGCGGCGAGACCCAGTACTTC
TRBJ2-1 TRBD2 NA TRBV7-6 CASSSSGGLGNNEQFF TGTGCCAGCAGTTCAAGCGGGGGGCTGGGGAACAATGAGCAGTTCTTC
TRBJ1-1 TRBD1 NA TRBV6-5 CASSKPGQPNTEAFF TGTGCCAGCAGTAAACCGGGACAGCCGAACACTGAAGCTTTCTTT
TRBJ1-4 NA NA TRBV19 CASSIEGARREKLFF TGTGCCAGTAGTATAGAGGGGGCGCGAAGAGAAAAACTGTTTTTT
TRBJ2-1 NA NA TRBV6-1 CASPPGLTGHYEQFF TGTGCCAGCCCCCCAGGACTAACGGGGCACTATGAGCAGTTCTTC
TRBJ2-6 NA NA TRBV7-9 CASSSPSSGSPGGANVLTF TGTGCCAGCAGCTCACCCAGTTCGGGCTCCCCAGGGGGGGCCAACGTCCTGACTTTC
TRBJ2-7 TRBD1 NA TRBV9 CASSVGDRGPSYEQYF TGTGCCAGCAGCGTAGGGGACAGGGGGCCCTCCTACGAGCAGTACTTC
TRBJ1-1 TRBD1 NA TRBV7-8 CASSLTGVRNTEAFF TGTGCCAGCAGCTTGACAGGGGTTCGGAACACTGAAGCTTTCTTT
TRBJ2-5 TRBD1 NA TRBV5-5 CASSPFGQGLGETQYF TGTGCCAGCAGCCCCTTCGGACAGGGATTGGGGGAGACCCAGTACTTC
TRBJ2-1 TRBD2 NA TRBV5-1 CASSLEGLAGTYNEQFF TGCGCCAGCAGCTTGGAGGGACTAGCGGGTACCTACAATGAGCAGTTCTTC
TRBJ1-5 TRBD1 NA TRBV2 CASKRTGAQPQHF TGTGCCAGCAAGAGAACAGGGGCGCAGCCCCAGCATTTT
TRBJ1-4 NA NA TRBV11-2 CASSLVGTTNNEKLFF TGTGCCAGCAGCTTAGTCGGGACAACCAATAATGAAAAACTGTTTTTT
TRBJ2-3 NA once TRBV9 CASSVMSTDTQYF TGTGCCAGCAGCGTCATGAGCACAGATACGCAGTATTTT
TRBJ1-2 NA NA TRBV5-4 CASSLHGFVWYGYTF TGTGCCAGCAGCTTGCACGGGTTTGTTTGGTATGGCTACACCTTC